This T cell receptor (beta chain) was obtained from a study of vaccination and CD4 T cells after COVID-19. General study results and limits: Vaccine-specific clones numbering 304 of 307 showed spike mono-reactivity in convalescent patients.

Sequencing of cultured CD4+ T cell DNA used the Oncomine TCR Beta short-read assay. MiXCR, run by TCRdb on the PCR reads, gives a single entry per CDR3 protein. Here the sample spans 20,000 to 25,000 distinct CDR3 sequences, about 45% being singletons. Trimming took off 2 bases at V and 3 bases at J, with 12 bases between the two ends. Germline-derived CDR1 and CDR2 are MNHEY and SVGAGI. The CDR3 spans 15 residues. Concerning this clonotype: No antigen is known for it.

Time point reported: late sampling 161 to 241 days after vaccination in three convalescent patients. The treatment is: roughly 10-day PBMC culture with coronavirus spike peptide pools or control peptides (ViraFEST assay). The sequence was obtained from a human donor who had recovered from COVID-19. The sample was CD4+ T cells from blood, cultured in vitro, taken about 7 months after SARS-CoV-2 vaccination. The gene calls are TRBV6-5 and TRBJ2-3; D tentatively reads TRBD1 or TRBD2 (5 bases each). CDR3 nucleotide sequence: TGTGCCAGCAGTTACAGCGGTAAGGGGACAGATACGCAGTATTTT. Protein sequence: CASSYSGKGTDTQYF.